These 16 T cell receptor beta chains were all obtained from the same sample, sequenced in a study of shared clonotypes between healthy human individuals (dated by TCRdb to about 2020). CD8 naive samples consisted of CD45RO-negative cells that were positively selected for CCR7, yielding a CD45RA+CCR7+ population without TemRA cells. To prepare the library, the immunoSEQ multiplex PCR assay was applied. TCRdb carries this immuneACCESS record with in-frame sequences only. Its versions omit some clonotypes, under half of them owing to an unresolved V gene in the studies checked, with the rest unexplained. Present in this sample are about 2.1 million clones, around 95% of which were seen just once. The ten biggest clones cover around 1.7% of the sample. Material: naive CD8+ T cells from PBMCs. What the cell subset or site label conveys for this sample: CD45RA+CCR7+. These receptors were collected from a man younger than 35 in good health. Some clones in this sample may be carry-over from other donors' samples.

The J gene is TRBJ1-1, the V gene TRBV19; no clear D gene. V lost 4 bases and J lost 4, with 10 bases in between. Germline V gives CDR1 LNHDA, CDR2 SQIVND (reference sequence). The length of the CDR3 is 13 residues. The CDR3, as DNA: TGTGCCAGTAGTAAGGGCCTGGGCACTGAAGCTTTCTTT. It yields the protein CASSKGLGTEAFF. Using reference TRBV19 and TRBJ1-1 for the parts outside the CDR3, the full variable domain is DGGITQSPKYLFRKEGQNVTLSCEQNLNHDAMYWYRQDPGQGLRLIYYSQIVNDFQKGDIAEGYSVSREKKESFPLTVTSAQKNPTAFYLCASSKGLGTEAFFGQGTRLTVV.

This sequence joins TRBV7-9 and TRBJ2-7; no clear D. CDR1 and CDR2 (germline): SEHNR, FQNEAQ (reference sequence). This CDR3 contains 13 residues. V shed 6 bases and J shed 5 bases, with 14 bases lying between them. CDR3 nucleotide sequence: TGTGCCAGCAGACTTGGACCGCTCGACGAGCAGTACTTC. Its translation is CASRLGPLDEQYF.

V is TRBV9 and J is TRBJ2-7; D not certain. Per germline, CDR1 SGDLS and CDR2 YYNGEE. Trimming took 0 bases from V and 9 from J, leaving 10 bases between them. This CDR3 is 12 amino acids long. CDR3 in DNA: TGTGCCAGCAGCGTAGATGGGGAAGGGCAGTACTTC. Translation gives CASSVDGEGQYF.

This chain joins TRBV28 and TRBJ2-5; 11 bases line up with TRBD1. Trimming cost V 6 bases and J 0 bases; bases outside gene matches: 6. Germline lookup yields CDR1 MDHEN and CDR2 SYDVKM. The length of the CDR3 is 16 residues. The CDR3 loop is CASRRTDRGHQETQYF. DNA for the CDR3: TGTGCCAGCAGACGGACGGACAGGGGGCACCAAGAGACCCAGTACTTC.

The chain employs TRBV5-6 and TRBJ2-7; D unclear. This CDR3 has 12 residues. The germline gives CDR1 SGHDT, CDR2 YYEEEE. Trimming took off 0 bases at V and 9 bases at J, with 10 bases between the two ends. Here the CDR3 reads CASSLDPVTQYF. Written as DNA, the CDR3 is TGTGCCAGCAGCTTGGATCCTGTGACGCAGTACTTC.

This clone showed up just a few times. The chain has TRBV6-1 and TRBJ1-1; weak D call: TRBD1 (6 bases). The CDR3 is 14 amino acids. CDR1 MNHNS and CDR2 SASEGT come from the germline V gene. Trimming stripped 8 bases from V and 1 base from J, with 14 bases between. The CDR3 DNA is TGTGCCAGCCGGCACGGGGGACAGAACACTGAAGCTTTCTTT. It yields the protein CASRHGGQNTEAFF.

The V and J genes are TRBV4-1 and TRBJ2-7; D might be TRBD1 (6 bases). The germline CDR1 and CDR2 sequences are MGHRA and YSYEKL. Deletions cut 6 bases from V and 2 bases from J, with 14 bases between. This CDR3 spans 14 amino acids. The CDR3 nucleotides read TGCGCCAGCAGTATCAACAGGGCGACCTACGAGCAGTACTTC. This codes for CASSINRATYEQYF.

The chain uses TRBV7-6 and TRBJ2-5; D perhaps matches TRBD2 (5 bases). Trimming removed 8 bases at V and 5 bases at J, with 15 bases between. Germline V gene data show CDR1 as SGHVS and CDR2 as FNYEAQ. The CDR3 is 13 residues long. The CDR3 is CASGPWGEETQYF. The CDR3, as DNA: TGTGCCAGCGGCCCTTGGGGAGAGGAGACCCAGTACTTC.

The J gene is TRBJ2-7, the V gene TRBV10-3; D unclear. From germline, CDR1 is ENHRY and CDR2 SYGVKD. V lost 4 bases to trimming and J lost 3 bases, with 10 bases between them. This CDR3 is built from 13 residues. This chain's CDR3 is CAISVGGLYEQYF. CDR3 DNA: TGTGCCATCAGTGTAGGCGGTCTCTACGAGCAGTACTTC.

The genes are TRBV13 and TRBJ2-5, with D unresolved. CDR1 is PRHDT, CDR2 FYEKMQ, per germline (reference sequence). The CDR3 consists of 11 residues. Trimming shortened V by 4 bases and J by 8 bases, and 8 bases separated the two germline ends. CDR3 residues: CASSYQATQYF. For the CDR3, the DNA is TGTGCCAGCAGCTATCAAGCTACCCAGTACTTC.

The V and J genes are TRBV14 and TRBJ1-1, with 7 bases matching TRBD1. With 7 bases clipped from V and 4 bases from J, the junction kept 6 bases outside the gene matches. Germline V gene lookup returns CDR1 SGHDN and CDR2 FVKESK. The CDR3 totals 13 residues. Here the CDR3 reads CASKIRGTTEAFF. In DNA form, the CDR3 reads TGTGCCAGCAAGATCAGGGGGACCACTGAAGCTTTCTTT.

The V call is TRBV27, the J call TRBJ1-4, with a possible D match to TRBD1 (5 bases). V lost 7 bases and J 7 bases, leaving 19 bases between the germline ends. The CDR3 covers 15 residues. The V gene's germline CDR1 is MNHEY and CDR2 SMNVEV (reference sequence). CDR3 loop: CASTPGFGASEKLFF. CDR3 nucleotide sequence: TGTGCCAGCACGCCAGGGTTTGGGGCGAGTGAAAAACTGTTTTTT.

The chain uses TRBV11-2 and TRBJ2-1; 9 bases map to TRBD2. Germline lookup yields CDR1 SGHAT and CDR2 FQNNGV. V gave up 1 base and J gave up 7 bases; unmatched junction bases: 14. The CDR3 totals 18 residues. CDR3 DNA: TGTGCCAGCAGCTTAGGACCCTCTGGCGGGAGGGCCAGAAATGAGCAGTTCTTC. Translated: CASSLGPSGGRARNEQFF.

This sequence joins TRBV6-1 and TRBJ1-2; D may be TRBD1 (5 bases). The germline gives CDR1 MNHNS, CDR2 SASEGT. CDR3 length equals 12 residues. Trimming cost V 8 bases and J 5 bases, with 12 bases left between them. This chain's CDR3 is CASLEGWYGYTF. The CDR3 bases are TGTGCCAGCTTAGAGGGGTGGTATGGCTACACCTTC.

V gene TRBV7-8 combines with J gene TRBJ1-2; a possible D gene is TRBD1 (5 bases). This CDR3 contains 14 residues. The V and J ends lost 1 base and 2 bases respectively, with 8 bases between them. CDR1 and CDR2 from the germline V gene are SGHVS and FQNEAQ. The CDR3 reads CASSLGGPNYGYTF. CDR3 coding DNA: TGTGCCAGCAGCTTAGGGGGACCAAACTATGGCTACACCTTC.

This chain's CDR3 is CASSSNRESSYNEQFF. The CDR3 DNA sequence: TGTGCCAGCAGTTCAAACAGGGAGAGCTCCTACAATGAGCAGTTCTTC. The rearrangement uses TRBV7-9 and TRBJ2-1; a weak D match, TRBD1 (6 bases). V shed 6 bases and J shed 0 bases, with 15 bases lying between them. The CDR3 has 16 residues. Germline loops: CDR1 SEHNR, CDR2 FQNEAQ (reference sequence). Full variable domain (rest looked up from reference TRBV7-9 and TRBJ2-1): DTGVSQNPRHKITKRGQNVTFRCDPISEHNRLYWYRQTLGQGPEFLTYFQNEAQLEKSRLLSDRFSAERPKGSFSTLEIQRTEQGDSAMYLCASSSNRESSYNEQFFGPGTRLTVL.